This T cell receptor beta chain was sequenced for a study of blood T cells in healthy people across ages. Germline V lookup: CDR1 SGHRS, CDR2 YFSETQ. The CDR3 length is 13 residues. This clonotype was counted only a few times. One end of the junction is discordant with germline, which a read error may explain. PCR was performed a second time for about 7 to 12 cycles using a sample-barcoded 5' primer and a J-beta primer mix. TCRdb processed the 5' RACE reads anew with MiXCR; each CDR3 protein has one entry. The sample consists of more than 650,000 distinct CDR3 sequences, roughly 24% of them appearing once. These data were likewise used in another study, on T cells of mothers and their children.

This clonotype originated in a boy aged 5-17 years in good health. Sequencing input: blood. V usage is TRBV5-1 and J usage is TRBJ2-1; D remains unclear. The CDR3 DNA reads TGCGCCAGCAGCTTCGACAACTACAATGAGCAGCTCTTC. Its translation is CASSFDNYNEQLF.